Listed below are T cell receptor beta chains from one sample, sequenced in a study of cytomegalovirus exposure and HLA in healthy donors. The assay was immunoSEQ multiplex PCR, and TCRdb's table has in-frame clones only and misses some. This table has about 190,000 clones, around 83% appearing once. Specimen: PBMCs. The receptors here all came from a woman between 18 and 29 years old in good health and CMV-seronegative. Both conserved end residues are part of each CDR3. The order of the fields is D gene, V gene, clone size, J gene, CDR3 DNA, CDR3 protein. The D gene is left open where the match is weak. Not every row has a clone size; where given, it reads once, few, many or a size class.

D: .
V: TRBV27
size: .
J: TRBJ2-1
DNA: TGTGCCAGCACCAAATGGTGGGCCCGAGACTACAATGAGCAGTTCTTC
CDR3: CASTKWWARDYNEQFF

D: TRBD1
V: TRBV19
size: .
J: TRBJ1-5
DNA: TGTGCCAGTAGTATATCCGGGACAGGGATGCAGCCCCAGCATTTT
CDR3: CASSISGTGMQPQHF

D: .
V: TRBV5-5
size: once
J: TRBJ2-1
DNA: TGTGCCAGCAGCCTAGCGCTAAGCTCCTACAATGAGCAGTTCTTC
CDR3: CASSLALSSYNEQFF

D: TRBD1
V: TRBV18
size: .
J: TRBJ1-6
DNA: TGTGCCAGCTCACCCGGGACAGGGAGCGATTCACCCCTCCACTTT
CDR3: CASSPGTGSDSPLHF

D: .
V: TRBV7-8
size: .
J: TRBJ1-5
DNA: TGTGCCAGCAGCTTAGCGTCAGGGCCTAATCAGCCCCAGCATTTT
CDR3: CASSLASGPNQPQHF

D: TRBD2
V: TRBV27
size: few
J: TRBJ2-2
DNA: TGTGCCAGCAGTTTCCCTAGCGGGGGGGGAACCGGGGAGCTGTTTTTT
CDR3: CASSFPSGGGTGELFF

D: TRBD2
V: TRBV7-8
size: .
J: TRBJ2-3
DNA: TGTGCCAGCAGGGTCGGGAGGCCTCGGGCAGATACGCAGTATTTT
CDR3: CASRVGRPRADTQYF

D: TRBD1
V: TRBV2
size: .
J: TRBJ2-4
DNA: TGTGCCAGCAATACAGGGGGTGACATTCAGTACTTC
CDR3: CASNTGGDIQYF

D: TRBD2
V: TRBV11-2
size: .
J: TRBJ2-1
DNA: TGTGCCAGCAGCGATCCCCCTAGCGGGAGGGCCCAGCAGTTCTTC
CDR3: CASSDPPSGRAQQFF

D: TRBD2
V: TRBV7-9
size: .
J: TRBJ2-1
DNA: TGTGCCAGCAGCTCGGGGGTAGTGGGAGGGCGGAATGAGCAGTTCTTC
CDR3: CASSSGVVGGRNEQFF

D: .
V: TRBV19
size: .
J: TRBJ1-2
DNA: TGTGCCAGTGAACAGGGAAGGAGCTATGGCTACACCTTC
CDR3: CASEQGRSYGYTF

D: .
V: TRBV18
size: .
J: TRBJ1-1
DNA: TGTGCCAGCTCACCACAGCAGGACAGCGCTTTTAGGAACACTGAAGCTTTCTTT
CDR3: CASSPQQDSAFRNTEAFF